The 7 T cell receptor beta chains in this list originate from one sample, sequenced in a study of cytomegalovirus exposure and HLA in healthy donors. PCR amplification relied on 60 Vbeta primers (plus 13 Jbeta primers). Profiled with immunoSEQ multiplex PCR; TCRdb holds only in-frame clones, not every one. In the table there are 120,000 or so clones, 80% of which are singletons. Sequencing used PBMCs. These receptor sequences come from a man under 40 in good health and CMV-seropositive.

The genes are TRBV10-1 and TRBJ1-4; D gene uncertain. The V end was cut by 4 bases, the J end by 8 bases, with 11 bases between. There are 13 residues in the CDR3. The germline gives CDR1 WNHNN, CDR2 SYGVQD (reference sequence). The CDR3, as DNA: TGCGCCAGCAGTGCTGGTTTGAGGGAAAAACTGTTTTTT. Its translation: CASSAGLREKLFF.

The chain is built from TRBV7-2 and TRBJ1-2; D may be TRBD1 (5 bases). CDR3 length equals 17 residues. V lost 1 base, J lost 0 bases, and 15 bases lay in between. Germline V lookup: CDR1 SGHTA, CDR2 FQGNSA. CDR3: CASSLDFGAISNYGYTF. For the CDR3, the DNA is TGTGCCAGCAGCTTAGACTTTGGGGCCATCTCTAACTATGGCTACACCTTC.

The chain combines TRBV7-3 with TRBJ1-2, with a weak D call TRBD1 (6 bases). V dropped 4 bases and J dropped 7 bases, with 13 bases sitting between them. This CDR3 spans 13 amino acids. From germline, CDR1 is SGHTA and CDR2 FQGTGA. CDR3 nucleotides: TGTGCCAGCAGCTCATCCCAGGGGAGTGGCTACACCTTC. Its protein is CASSSSQGSGYTF.

This clone was counted between two and nine times. J is TRBJ2-1 and V is TRBV5-1; D may be TRBD1 (6 bases). Trimming stripped 0 bases from V and 6 bases from J, with 16 bases between. CDR1 is SGHRS, CDR2 YFSETQ, per germline. The CDR3 is 16 residues long. CDR3 nucleotides: TGCGCCAGCAGCTTGGGGGGGCAGGGCTCGGCCAATGAGCAGTTCTTC. Its translation: CASSLGGQGSANEQFF.

This clone was detected once. CDR3 nucleotides: TGTGCCAGCAGTTACTCTGCGGGGGTTGATACGCAGTATTTT. This sequence encodes CASSYSAGVDTQYF. The rearrangement links TRBV6-5 to TRBJ2-3, with TRBD2 identical over 7 bases. The J segment lost 6 bases and the V segment lost 0 bases, leaving 3 bases of the junction unmatched. The V gene's germline CDR1 is MNHEY and CDR2 SVGAGI. This CDR3 has 14 residues.

Only a few counts were recorded for this clone. The chain carries TRBV19 and TRBJ1-2; maybe TRBD1 (5 bases). V was trimmed by 9 bases and J by 5 bases, leaving 22 bases between them. The germline V gene has CDR1 LNHDA and CDR2 SQIVND (reference sequence). The CDR3 covers 15 residues. The CDR3 coding sequence is TGTGCCAGCAGCCCTTCAGGGAGGGGAACTTATGGCTACACCTTC. As protein: CASSPSGRGTYGYTF.

V is TRBV5-1 and J is TRBJ2-3; D might be TRBD2 (5 bases). This CDR3 spans 15 amino acids. Germline loops: CDR1 SGHRS, CDR2 YFSETQ. The V end was cut by 4 bases, the J end by 0 bases, with 12 bases between. The chain's CDR3 is CASSPGLISTDTQYF. CDR3 nucleotides: TGCGCCAGCAGCCCAGGACTGATTAGCACAGATACGCAGTATTTT.